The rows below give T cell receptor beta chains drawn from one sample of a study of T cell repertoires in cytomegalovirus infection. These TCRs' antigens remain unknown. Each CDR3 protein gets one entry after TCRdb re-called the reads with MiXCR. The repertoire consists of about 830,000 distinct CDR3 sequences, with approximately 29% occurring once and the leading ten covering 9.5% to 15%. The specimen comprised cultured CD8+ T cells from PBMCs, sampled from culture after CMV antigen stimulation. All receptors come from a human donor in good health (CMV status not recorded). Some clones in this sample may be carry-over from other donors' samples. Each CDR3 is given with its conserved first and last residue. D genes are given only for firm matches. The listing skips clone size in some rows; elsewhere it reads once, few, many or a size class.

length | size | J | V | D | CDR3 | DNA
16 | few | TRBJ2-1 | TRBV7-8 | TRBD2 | CASSLAPAGTYNEQFF | TGTGCCAGCAGCTTAGCGCCAGCGGGGACCTACAATGAGCAGTTCTTC
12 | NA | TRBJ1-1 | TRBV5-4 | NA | CASSSLGGEAFF | TGTGCCAGCAGCTCCCTCGGCGGGGAAGCTTTCTTT
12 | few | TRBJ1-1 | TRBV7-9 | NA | CASSSAGIEAFF | TGTGCCAGCAGCTCCGCAGGGATTGAAGCTTTCTTT
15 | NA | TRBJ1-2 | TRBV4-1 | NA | CASSHVGGTSDGYTF | TGCGCCAGCAGCCACGTGGGGGGCACGTCAGATGGCTACACCTTC
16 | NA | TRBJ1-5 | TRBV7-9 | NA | CASSPTGIGRNQPQHF | TGTGCCAGCAGCCCGACGGGGATTGGGCGCAATCAGCCCCAGCATTTT
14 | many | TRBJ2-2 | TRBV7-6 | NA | CASSLEGYTGELFF | TGTGCCAGCAGCTTAGAAGGGTACACCGGGGAGCTGTTTTTT
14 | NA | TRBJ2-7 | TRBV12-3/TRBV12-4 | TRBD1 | CASTRTGSWDEQYF | TGTGCCAGCACTCGGACAGGGTCCTGGGACGAGCAGTACTTC
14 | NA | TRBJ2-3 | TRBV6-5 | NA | CASSTMGTTDTQYF | TGTGCCAGCAGTACGATGGGGACCACAGATACGCAGTATTTT
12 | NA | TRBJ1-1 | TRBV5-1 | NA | CASSSENLEAFF | TGCGCCAGCAGCTCGGAAAACTTGGAAGCTTTCTTT
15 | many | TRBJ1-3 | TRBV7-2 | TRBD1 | CASSNRDSSGNTIYF | TGTGCCAGCAGCAATAGGGACAGCTCTGGAAACACCATATATTTT
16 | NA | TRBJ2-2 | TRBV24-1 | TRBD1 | CATSGGDRVNTGELFF | TGTGCCACCAGTGGGGGGGACAGGGTCAACACCGGGGAGCTGTTTTTT
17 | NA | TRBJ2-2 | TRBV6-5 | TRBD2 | CASSHLAAEWNTGELFF | TGTGCCAGCAGTCACCTAGCGGCAGAGTGGAACACCGGGGAGCTGTTTTTT
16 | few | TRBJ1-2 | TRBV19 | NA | CASSRRVPRADHGYTF | TGTGCCAGTAGTAGGAGGGTACCCAGGGCGGACCATGGCTACACCTTC
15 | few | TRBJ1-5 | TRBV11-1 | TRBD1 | CASSRQGGRDQPQHF | TGTGCCAGCAGCAGACAGGGCGGCCGGGATCAGCCCCAGCATTTT
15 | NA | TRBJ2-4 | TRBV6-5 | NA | CASSYGAGRRNIQYF | TGTGCCAGCAGTTACGGGGCAGGGCGGAGGAACATTCAGTACTTC
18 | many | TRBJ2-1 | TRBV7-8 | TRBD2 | CASSLNFVAGVSYNEQFF | TGTGCCAGCAGCTTAAACTTCGTCGCGGGGGTCTCCTACAATGAGCAGTTCTTC
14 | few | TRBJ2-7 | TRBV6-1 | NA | CASSRDRGGYEQYF | TGTGCCAGCAGTCGGGACCGCGGTGGATACGAGCAGTACTTC